This TCR beta chain derives from a study of T-cell reconstitution after alpha-beta-depleted transplantation in children. General study points: There were reportedly several hundred expanded graft clones from which alpha-beta T cells came about two months after transplant. In some patients, recipient T cells and intrathymic progenitors surviving conditioning explained high day-60 diversity. At one year after transplant, newly produced T cells mostly accounted for T-cell counts and diversity.

The CDR3 consists of 16 residues. V shed 0 bases, J shed 1 base, and the junction held 6 bases outside the gene matches. Germline V lookup: CDR1 LNHNV, CDR2 YYDKDF (reference sequence). Unique molecular identifiers were incorporated during preparation of the TCRbeta library. TCRdb reanalysed the PCR reads using MiXCR and keeps one entry per CDR3 protein. The sample yields 550,000 to 800,000 distinct CDR3 sequences, approximately 14% seen once. This clonotype was counted between two and nine times. The antigen remains unidentified. Source: PBMCs, taken before TCRalphabeta/CD19-depleted stem cell transplant. The clonotype comes from a girl aged 2 to 9 with congenital amegakaryocytic thrombocytopenia, due to receive a stem cell transplant. The chain employs TRBV15 and TRBJ2-7, with 7 bases aligning to TRBD2. The CDR3 reads CATSRDTSGDSYEQYF. The CDR3 nucleotides read TGTGCCACCAGCAGAGATACCAGCGGGGATTCCTACGAGCAGTACTTC. Supplemented by reference TRBV15 and TRBJ2-7, the full variable domain reads DAMVIQNPRYQVTQFGKPVTLSCSQTLNHNVMYWYQQKSSQAPKLLFHYYDKDFNNEADTPDNFQSRRPNTSFCFLDIRSPGLGDTAMYLCATSRDTSGDSYEQYFGPGTRLTVT.